This record covers a single T cell receptor (beta chain). Its matching antigen is unknown. CDR3 length equals 14 residues. Germline V gene data show CDR1 as MNHEY and CDR2 as SMNVEV (reference sequence). V dropped 4 bases and J dropped 2; count of bases not matched to a gene: 3. This record belongs to a study of cytomegalovirus exposure and HLA in healthy donors. The PCR employed 60 Vbeta primers together with 13 Jbeta primers. Clones were sequenced by immunoSEQ multiplex PCR, and TCRdb holds only the in-frame ones, with some missing. The table shows about 200,000 clones, with about 70% occurring only once. Study outcomes and limitations: A later analysis revealed that TCR association rates differed between HLA loci, peaking at DRB1 and bottoming out at HLA-C. Most TCR sequences were rare, but some public TCRs occurred in many donors.

The study sampled nominally healthy donors, though unrecorded immune exposures were likely. This rearrangement joins TRBV27 to TRBJ2-7; TRBD1 aligns across 9 bases. Sequencing used PBMCs. This receptor was taken from a woman aged 25 to 39 in good health and CMV-seronegative. CDR3 protein: CASSWTGVTYEQYF. CDR3 DNA: TGTGCCAGCAGTTGGACAGGGGTGACCTACGAGCAGTACTTC.